This TCR beta chain was captured in a study of T cell responses to AZD1222 COVID-19 vaccine (dated by TCRdb to about 2021). Some background on the complete study: AZD1222 recipients whose second dose came at about 4 weeks and those whose second dose came at about 12 weeks were combined into one group, since spike-specific TCR depth and breadth did not differ between the two schedules. Trial participants were enrolled by age into subgroups of 18-55, 56-69 and 70-plus years, and around 150, 29 and 61 TCR-sequenced participants, respectively, were included in these subgroups. TCR sequencing was performed for about 250 trial participants, of whom about 210 were given two doses of AZD1222 and approximately 25 were given two doses of MenACWY control vaccine.

Worth noting for this clone: Its binding antigen is unknown. No clone much larger than this one lies a single base away; base qualities are absent.

The CDR3 starts with the cysteine, ends with the phenylalanine, and has 13 residues. Left in the record is the CDR3 DNA by itself, 39 bases read in frame from the first base. As encoded in the germline V gene, CDR1 is MNHEY while CDR2 is SVGEGT. Relative to germline, V is 4 bases shorter and J is 0 bases shorter, with 6 bases between their ends. According to the study, the label for this sample's time point signals: baseline before first vaccination. Vaccinee samples came from UK trials COV001 and COV002, including a single-blind randomized controlled phase 2/3 trial of AZD1222 (ChAdOx1 nCoV-19) in healthy adults. For TCRbeta chain sequencing, PBMC samples from trial participants were taken at day 0 and at day 28 after the second dose. The CDR3 regions of human TCRbeta chains were analyzed by immunosequencing. The source study handled its data this way. Repertoire TCRs were matched against a reference library of SARS-CoV-2-specific TCRs generated with the MIRA antigen-specificity platform. Breadth was defined as the fraction of unique TCRs that were SARS-CoV-2-associated. Depth was defined as the fraction of total T cells that were SARS-CoV-2-associated. Using the MIRA data, every spike-specific TCR was mapped to the spike region that the TCR reacted to and assigned to either a CD4 or a CD8 class. Log10-transformed breadth and depth values were compared by one-way ANOVA with Sidak's multiple comparisons tests. TCRdb re-hosts the immuneACCESS table, in-frame sequences only. Its copies lack some clones; in the studies checked, an unresolved V gene accounts for under half of them, and the cause for the rest is not known. D and trimming were read from the DNA, whereas the V and J calls and clone size are those reported in that table. Across this sample there are 200,000 to 300,000 clones, with over 90% seen only once. The ten top clones hold 0.5% to 0.7% of the sample.

The full study reports these points: CD4 TCRs associated with the vaccine covered the entire spike protein, and the dominant responses were in regions 160-218 and 743-854. Participants were mostly white British and included more females than males, and it was suggested by the authors that clonal diversity may have been underestimated. In the small 56-69-year group, the increase in depth fell short of significance, most likely because of low power. Nearly half of unique spike-specific TCRs reportedly recognized epitopes outside regions mutated in the B.1.351 and B.1.1.7 variants. A significant rise in spike-specific TCR breadth and depth was observed after two AZD1222 doses relative to day 0 and relative to MenACWY recipients. No day 14 peak-response samples were available, so repertoires were characterized only after the peak T cell response. Only six AZD1222 recipients were SARS-CoV-2 seropositive at baseline, limiting conclusions about previously exposed vaccinees.

In this chain, TRBV6-2 or TRBV6-3 is recombined with TRBJ1-2, with the D gene uncertain. Sequencing was performed on peripheral blood, taken on day 0 of AZD1222 vaccination. The TCR sequence derives from an adult in good health. The encoded CDR3 is CASSWIPNYGYTF. The sequenced DNA is TGTGCCAGCAGTTGGATTCCTAACTATGGCTACACCTTC.